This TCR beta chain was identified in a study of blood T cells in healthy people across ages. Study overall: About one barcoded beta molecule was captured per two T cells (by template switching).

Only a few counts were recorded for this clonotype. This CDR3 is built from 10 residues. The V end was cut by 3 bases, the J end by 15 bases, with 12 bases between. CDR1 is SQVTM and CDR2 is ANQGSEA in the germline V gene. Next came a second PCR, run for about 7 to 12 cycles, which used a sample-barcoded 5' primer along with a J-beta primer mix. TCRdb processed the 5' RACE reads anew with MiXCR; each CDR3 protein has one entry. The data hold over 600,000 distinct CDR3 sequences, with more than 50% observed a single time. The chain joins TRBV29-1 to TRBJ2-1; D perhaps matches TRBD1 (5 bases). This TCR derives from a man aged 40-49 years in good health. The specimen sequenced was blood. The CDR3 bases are TGCAGCGTTGATTGGCAGGGCGGGTTCTTC. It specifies CSVDWQGGFF.